This TCR beta chain was sequenced in a study of T cell clonotyping in hematopoietic cell transplantation. Study overall: Cytoreduction preceded collection of pretransplant recipient samples. Study-wide points: Few recipient clonotypes overlapped donors; over 95% were de novo at given depth. Broader posttransplant TCR repertoire diversity was predicted by graft donor and pretransplant recipient Inverse Simpson Index values. CD4 and CD8 repertoire contributions could not be separated without sorting.

Regarding time point: recipient sample about 28 days before transplant, after cytoreduction. The table came from immunoSEQ multiplex PCR; TCRdb's copy has only in-frame clones and leaves some out. The sample lists roughly 34,000 clones, roughly 95% seen once, with roughly 1.6% in the top ten. V was clipped by 3 bases and J by 7 bases, with 16 bases between them. Germline assignment: CDR1 GTSNPN and CDR2 SVGIG (reference sequence). This CDR3 has 14 residues. As to this clone: What it binds is not known.

The input for sequencing was peripheral blood mononuclear cells, taken before stem cell transplant. The receptor comes from a man aged 35-49 years with chronic myeloid leukemia. Some clones in this sample may be carry-over from other donors' samples. The rearrangement joins TRBV30 to TRBJ1-5, with D unresolved. CDR3 nucleotides: TGTGCCTGGAGGGGGTGGAGGGAGGACCAGCCCCAGCATTTT. It translates to CAWRGWREDQPQHF.